This T cell receptor beta chain was identified in a study of T cells in Graves' hyperthyroidism and ophthalmopathy. Findings and limits, study-wide: Most clonotypes expanded in the thyroid (above 0.001) were also present in blood. For ophthalmopathy, model prediction preceded onset by a median approximately 6 months. By a 13 V-J model, ophthalmopathy was set apart from stable hyperthyroidism.

This clonotype occurred many times. Its target is unknown. The CDR3 runs 13 residues. Germline V CDR1 and CDR2: SQVTM, ANQGSEA. V lost 2 bases and J 4 bases, leaving 11 bases between the germline ends. The TCR beta CDR3 regions underwent amplification using RNA transcripts as the source. Primed by the HTBI set, a first-round RT-PCR was run on the TCR CDR3. TCRdb re-derived calls from the multiplex PCR reads in MiXCR, one entry per CDR3 protein. The sample holds 480,000 or so distinct CDR3 sequences, around 50% seen once. The J gene is TRBJ1-2, the V gene TRBV29-1, with D unresolved. Input material: peripheral blood or thyroid tissue (not recorded which). This TCR came from an adult woman with Graves' disease, either hyperthyroidism or ophthalmopathy (not recorded which). The CDR3, as DNA: TGCAGCGTTGAACCGTGGCAGACCTATGGCTACACCTTC. This codes for CSVEPWQTYGYTF.